One and the same sample provided the 14 T cell receptor beta chains below, sequenced in a study of PD-1 blockade in classical Hodgkin lymphoma. Here immunoSEQ multiplex PCR was the method, and the copy in TCRdb shows in-frame clones only, minus some. Among 8,500 to 14,000 clones listed, approximately 75% were seen once. The patients all showed relapse after autologous stem cell transplantation, while their brentuximab vedotin exposure varied. Sequencing used peripheral blood mononuclear cells (PBMCs), obtained at baseline. The receptors derive from a human donor with classical Hodgkin lymphoma.

This clone turned up a few times. The genes are TRBV5-4 and TRBJ2-1; D call uncertain. Germline lookup yields CDR1 SGHNT and CDR2 YYREEE (reference sequence). Trimming left V 0 bases short and J 5 bases short, with 12 bases between. The CDR3 loop spans 15 amino acids. The CDR3 region has the DNA TGTGCCAGCAGCTTGGGTAGGAATCGCGACAATGAGCAGTTCTTC. It yields the protein CASSLGRNRDNEQFF.

This clone was found a few times. The chain employs TRBV9 and TRBJ2-5; D is unclear. The germline gives CDR1 SGDLS, CDR2 YYNGEE. CDR3 length: 14 residues. Trimming removed 0 bases from V and 0 bases from J, with 6 bases in between. CDR3 sequence reads: CASSVDADQETQYF. The CDR3, as DNA: TGTGCCAGCAGCGTAGATGCAGACCAAGAGACCCAGTACTTC.

The rearrangement uses TRBV18 and TRBJ1-3; 7 bases match TRBD1. Germline V gives CDR1 KGHSH, CDR2 LQKENI. The CDR3 spans 14 residues. V lost 3 bases, J lost 4 bases, and 3 bases stayed unmatched. The CDR3 is CASSPTGWGNTIYF. CDR3 coding DNA: TGTGCCAGCTCACCGACAGGGTGGGGAAACACCATATATTTT.

The chain employs TRBV13 and TRBJ2-2; TRBD1 matches 9 bases. CDR1 and CDR2 (germline): PRHDT, FYEKMQ (reference sequence). This CDR3 region has 16 residues. Trimming took 4 bases from V and 4 from J; bases not matched to a gene: 7. The CDR3 reads CASSSMTGGVTGELFF. The CDR3 DNA is TGTGCCAGCAGCTCCATGACAGGGGGGGTCACCGGGGAGCTGTTTTTT.

V and J are TRBV7-9 and TRBJ2-2; tentative D call: TRBD2 (5 bases). V gave up 2 bases and J gave up 1 base, with 5 bases separating them. CDR3 length: 14 amino acids. Germline CDR1 and CDR2: SEHNR and FQNEAQ (reference sequence). CDR3 bases: TGTGCCAGCAGCTTACGGGGGAACACCGGGGAGCTGTTTTTT. Its protein product is CASSLRGNTGELFF.

The chain recombines TRBV4-2 with TRBJ1-2; 7 bases match TRBD1. The CDR3 is 15 residues long. Losses at the gene ends were 5 bases for V and 4 bases for J; bases not matched to a gene: 10. Per the germline V gene, CDR1 is LGHNA and CDR2 is YNFKEQ. The CDR3 loop reads CASSFRQGTFYGYTF. In DNA, the CDR3 is TGTGCCAGCAGCTTTAGACAGGGTACCTTCTATGGCTACACCTTC.

The sample holds a few counts of this clone. This chain joins TRBV28 and TRBJ1-4; 7 bases match TRBD1. This CDR3 has 15 residues. Germline V gene data show CDR1 as MDHEN and CDR2 as SYDVKM. Germline trimming cut 7 bases from V and 7 bases from J; bases unmatched to any gene: 12. The CDR3 coding sequence is TGTGCCAGCACTCCCCAACAGGGGTATGGTGAAAAACTGTTTTTT. It is translated as CASTPQQGYGEKLFF.

The V call is TRBV4-2, the J call TRBJ1-6; TRBD1 matches 10 bases. The CDR3 contains 14 residues. In germline, CDR1 is LGHNA, CDR2 YNFKEQ. J was trimmed by 14 bases and V by 3 bases; bases with no gene match: 7. CDR3: CASSHPGQGGTLHF. The DNA of the CDR3 is TGTGCCAGCAGCCATCCCGGACAGGGGGGGACCCTCCACTTT.

V and J are TRBV11-3 and TRBJ2-2, with D possibly being TRBD1 (6 bases). The V gene's germline CDR1 is SGHNT and CDR2 YENEEA. V lost 5 bases, J lost 4 bases, and 8 bases lay in between. The CDR3 extends over 13 amino acids. The CDR3 is CASSLQGTGELFF. CDR3 sequence (DNA): TGTGCCAGCAGCCTACAGGGCACCGGGGAGCTGTTTTTT.

The CDR3 is CASRGSGANVLTF. Written as DNA, the CDR3 is TGTGCCAGCAGGGGCTCTGGGGCCAACGTCCTGACTTTC. The chain couples TRBV27 to TRBJ2-6; D remains ambiguous. The CDR3 is made up of 13 amino acids. Germline V lookup: CDR1 MNHEY, CDR2 SMNVEV (reference sequence). V shed 6 bases and J shed 0 bases, with 3 bases lying between them. The entire variable domain, with the rest obtained from reference TRBV27 and TRBJ2-6, is as follows: EAQVTQNPRYLITVTGKKLTVTCSQNMNHEYMSWYRQDPGLGLRQIYYSMNVEVTDKGDVPEGYKVSRKEKRNFPLILESPSPNQTSLYFCASRGSGANVLTFGAGSRLTVL.

This clone was found once. The CDR3 nucleotides are TGTGCCAGCAGCCAAGGATTAGTCACCACCGGGGAGCTGTTTTTT. It translates to CASSQGLVTTGELFF. The chain carries TRBV4-2 and TRBJ2-2; D unresolved. The CDR3 contains 15 residues. Germline V gene lookup returns CDR1 LGHNA and CDR2 YNFKEQ. Trimming took off 1 base at V and 4 bases at J, with 10 bases between the two ends.

The chain has TRBV10-3 and TRBJ1-6; 7 bases are a match to TRBD1. Germline V gene data show CDR1 as ENHRY and CDR2 as SYGVKD. The CDR3 sequence is 14 residues long. V dropped 5 bases and J dropped 9; count of bases not matched to a gene: 7. The CDR3 here is CAISTTGISSPLHF. CDR3 DNA: TGTGCCATCAGTACGACAGGGATAAGTTCACCCCTCCACTTT.

J is TRBJ1-5 and V is TRBV4-2; no clear D. The CDR3 covers 15 residues. The germline gives CDR1 LGHNA, CDR2 YNFKEQ. Trimming stripped 0 bases from V and 7 bases from J, with 13 bases between. The CDR3 sequence: CASSQDWAVVQPQHF. As DNA, the CDR3 is TGTGCCAGCAGCCAAGATTGGGCAGTTGTGCAGCCCCAGCATTTT.

This chain uses TRBV9 with TRBJ2-7, with D maybe TRBD1 (5 bases). Trimming took off 1 base at V and 4 bases at J, with 15 bases between the two ends. Germline CDR1 reads SGDLS; CDR2 reads YYNGEE. This CDR3 region has 15 residues. CDR3 amino acids: CASSVSPARVYEQYF. In DNA form, the CDR3 reads TGTGCCAGCAGCGTATCGCCGGCCAGGGTGTACGAGCAGTACTTC.